A selection of T cell receptor beta chains follows, all from one sample in a study of T cell changes during pregnancy in multiple sclerosis. Sequencing used immunoSEQ multiplex PCR; TCRdb keeps in-frame clones, though not all of them. The table includes fewer than 50,000 clones, 94% detected once. Source: CD8+ T cells from peripheral blood mononuclear cells, taken in the third trimester of pregnancy. These receptors came from a female donor with multiple sclerosis, enrolled in a pregnancy study. The CDR3 runs from the conserved cysteine through the conserved F or W. Fields, in order: J gene, V gene, clone size, D gene, CDR3 protein, CDR3 DNA. A D gene is named only where the DNA matches it firmly. Expanded clones are given a class, and other clones once, few, many or no size at all.

J gene: TRBJ1-2; V gene: TRBV29-1; clone size: -; D gene: TRBD1; CDR3 protein: CSVDRGAIGYTF; CDR3 DNA: TGCAGCGTTGACAGGGGGGCTATTGGCTACACCTTC
J gene: TRBJ2-7; V gene: TRBV27; clone size: -; D gene: TRBD2; CDR3 protein: CASSSAGELGWEQYF; CDR3 DNA: TGTGCCAGCAGTTCGGCGGGAGAGCTAGGGTGGGAGCAGTACTTC
J gene: TRBJ2-1; V gene: TRBV19; clone size: -; D gene: -; CDR3 protein: CASSIGPGDNEQFF; CDR3 DNA: TGTGCCAGTAGTATAGGTCCCGGTGACAATGAGCAGTTCTTC
J gene: TRBJ2-1; V gene: TRBV19; clone size: -; D gene: TRBD2; CDR3 protein: CASSMANLAVSYNEQFF; CDR3 DNA: TGTGCCAGTAGTATGGCGAACCTAGCGGTTTCCTACAATGAGCAGTTCTTC
J gene: TRBJ2-1; V gene: TRBV28; clone size: once; D gene: -; CDR3 protein: CASSFGGIEQFF; CDR3 DNA: TGTGCCAGCAGTTTCGGCGGGATTGAGCAGTTCTTC
J gene: TRBJ2-7; V gene: TRBV27; clone size: -; D gene: TRBD2; CDR3 protein: CASRGGSAYEQYF; CDR3 DNA: TGTGCCAGCAGGGGGGGGTCCGCCTACGAGCAGTACTTC
J gene: TRBJ2-7; V gene: TRBV6-1; clone size: once; D gene: -; CDR3 protein: CASSQSAPHWEQYF; CDR3 DNA: TGTGCCAGCAGTCAAAGCGCACCCCACTGGGAGCAGTACTTC
J gene: TRBJ1-5; V gene: TRBV27; clone size: once; D gene: -; CDR3 protein: CASTPRRARGNQPQHF; CDR3 DNA: TGTGCCAGCACCCCAAGGAGGGCGCGGGGCAATCAGCCCCAGCATTTT
J gene: TRBJ1-1; V gene: TRBV5-6; clone size: -; D gene: -; CDR3 protein: CASSALEARGTWAEAFF; CDR3 DNA: TGTGCCAGCAGCGCCTTGGAGGCCAGGGGTACGTGGGCTGAAGCTTTCTTT
J gene: TRBJ2-7; V gene: TRBV19; clone size: -; D gene: TRBD1; CDR3 protein: CASSWGDRGSYEQYF; CDR3 DNA: TGTGCCAGTAGTTGGGGCGACAGGGGTTCCTACGAGCAGTACTTC
J gene: TRBJ1-2; V gene: TRBV6-1; clone size: -; D gene: TRBD1; CDR3 protein: CASSEAVRGQADRYTF; CDR3 DNA: TGTGCCAGCAGTGAAGCCGTACGGGGACAGGCAGACCGGTACACCTTC
J gene: TRBJ2-2; V gene: TRBV7-6; clone size: -; D gene: TRBD2; CDR3 protein: CASGIKGGLAANTGELFF; CDR3 DNA: TGTGCCAGCGGGATAAAGGGGGGACTAGCGGCGAACACCGGGGAGCTGTTTTTT
J gene: TRBJ1-1; V gene: TRBV28; clone size: -; D gene: TRBD1; CDR3 protein: CASSFGTAPWGTEAFF; CDR3 DNA: TGTGCCAGCAGTTTTGGGACAGCACCATGGGGTACTGAAGCTTTCTTT
J gene: TRBJ1-4; V gene: TRBV9; clone size: -; D gene: -; CDR3 protein: CASSPRSDSGLFF; CDR3 DNA: TGTGCCAGCAGCCCGCGTTCTGACAGTGGACTGTTTTTT
J gene: TRBJ2-5; V gene: TRBV6-6; clone size: -; D gene: TRBD2; CDR3 protein: CASSYPPGGEETQYF; CDR3 DNA: TGTGCCAGCAGTTACCCCCCCGGGGGGGAAGAGACCCAGTACTTC
J gene: TRBJ2-5; V gene: TRBV27; clone size: -; D gene: -; CDR3 protein: CASHEEIAWETQYF; CDR3 DNA: TGTGCCAGCCATGAGGAAATTGCCTGGGAGACCCAGTACTTC
J gene: TRBJ1-2; V gene: TRBV28; clone size: -; D gene: TRBD1; CDR3 protein: CASSRQGLGGGYTF; CDR3 DNA: TGTGCCAGCAGTCGACAGGGGCTCGGTGGCGGCTACACCTTC
J gene: TRBJ2-5; V gene: TRBV11-2; clone size: -; D gene: TRBD1; CDR3 protein: CASSPRQGEEYQETQYF; CDR3 DNA: TGTGCCAGCAGTCCGAGACAGGGGGAGGAGTACCAAGAGACCCAGTACTTC
J gene: TRBJ1-5; V gene: TRBV5-6; clone size: -; D gene: -; CDR3 protein: CASSLAGGDPQHF; CDR3 DNA: TGTGCCAGCAGCTTGGCGGGGGGGGATCCCCAGCATTTT
J gene: TRBJ1-1; V gene: TRBV7-9; clone size: -; D gene: -; CDR3 protein: CASSLADGGTEAFF; CDR3 DNA: TGTGCCAGCAGCTTAGCCGACGGGGGCACTGAAGCTTTCTTT
J gene: TRBJ1-4; V gene: TRBV14; clone size: -; D gene: -; CDR3 protein: CASSQGQGINEKLFF; CDR3 DNA: TGTGCCAGCAGCCAAGGGCAGGGGATTAATGAAAAACTGTTTTTT
J gene: TRBJ2-7; V gene: TRBV5-4; clone size: -; D gene: -; CDR3 protein: CASSLASETGHEQYF; CDR3 DNA: TGTGCCAGCAGCTTGGCCAGTGAGACAGGCCACGAGCAGTACTTC
J gene: TRBJ2-7; V gene: TRBV27; clone size: -; D gene: -; CDR3 protein: CASRSRLDYEQYF; CDR3 DNA: TGTGCCAGCCGCTCTCGACTCGACTACGAGCAGTACTTC
J gene: TRBJ2-5; V gene: TRBV5-1; clone size: -; D gene: TRBD2; CDR3 protein: CASSTSGRQETQYF; CDR3 DNA: TGCGCCAGTTCAACTAGCGGACGACAAGAGACCCAGTACTTC
J gene: TRBJ1-5; V gene: TRBV19; clone size: few; D gene: -; CDR3 protein: CASKQYNQPQHF; CDR3 DNA: TGTGCCAGTAAACAGTATAATCAGCCCCAGCATTTT
J gene: TRBJ1-1; V gene: TRBV19; clone size: -; D gene: -; CDR3 protein: CASSSSYRLTGGTEAFF; CDR3 DNA: TGTGCCAGTAGTTCATCATATCGGCTGACTGGCGGTACTGAAGCTTTCTTT
J gene: TRBJ2-2; V gene: TRBV4-3; clone size: -; D gene: TRBD1; CDR3 protein: CASSQGTGNTGELFF; CDR3 DNA: TGCGCCAGCAGCCAAGGGACAGGGAACACCGGGGAGCTGTTTTTT
J gene: TRBJ2-5; V gene: TRBV9; clone size: -; D gene: -; CDR3 protein: CASSVGLEGVGETQYF; CDR3 DNA: TGTGCCAGCAGCGTAGGCCTCGAGGGAGTTGGGGAGACCCAGTACTTC